This is a list of T cell receptor beta chains from one sample in a study of blood T cell repertoires in COVID-19. Repertoires were generated with immunoSEQ multiplex PCR, while TCRdb's copy carries only in-frame clones and drops some. In the table there are 130,000 to 150,000 clones, 65% to 85% of which are singletons. What was sequenced was PBMCs or T cells enriched from blood (not recorded which). These receptors were obtained from a woman aged 45-65 years who had been exposed to COVID-19. Both conserved end residues are part of each CDR3. The D gene is left open where the match is weak. Only some rows state a clone size, as once, few, many or a class for expanded clones.

CDR3nt,CDR3aa,abundance,j_gene,v_gene,d_gene
TGCGCCAGCAGCCGGGGGGGTGACTATGGCTACACCTTC,CASSRGGDYGYTF,-,TRBJ1-2,TRBV5-1,-
TGTGCCAGCAGCGTAAACACGGGAGGCACAGATACGCAGTATTTT,CASSVNTGGTDTQYF,-,TRBJ2-3,TRBV9,-
TGTGCCAGCAGCACAGCGGGTCCTAGCACAGATACGCAGTATTTT,CASSTAGPSTDTQYF,-,TRBJ2-3,TRBV7-2,-
TGTGCCAGCAGCCCACAGGGGGCAGGCACTGAAGCTTTCTTT,CASSPQGAGTEAFF,few,TRBJ1-1,TRBV5-4,TRBD1
TGTGCCATCGGACTAGCGGACCAGAACGAGCAGTACTTC,CAIGLADQNEQYF,once,TRBJ2-7,TRBV10-3,TRBD2
TGTGCCAGCACAGACTCTACAGGGGGTAATTCACCCCTCCACTTT,CASTDSTGGNSPLHF,-,TRBJ1-6,TRBV27,TRBD1
TGTGCCAGCAGCGTAGCTGGGGACAGGGGAGCGGCCAATGAGCAGTTCTTC,CASSVAGDRGAANEQFF,few,TRBJ2-1,TRBV9,TRBD1
TGTGCCAGCAGCCAACATACGGTTCTCTCCGCGGCCCTCATAGCCCTCCACTTT,CASSQHTVLSAALIALHF,-,TRBJ1-6,TRBV6-2/TRBV6-3,-
TGTGCCAGCAGTTATCACCGTAATCTAGTCTCCTACGAGCAGTACTTC,CASSYHRNLVSYEQYF,-,TRBJ2-7,TRBV6-5,-
TGCGCCAGCAGCTTGGGGGCAGGTCCGGGGGAGCAGTACTTC,CASSLGAGPGEQYF,-,TRBJ2-7,TRBV5-1,-
TGTGCCAGCACCAGCGGGAACACAGATACGCAGTATTTT,CASTSGNTDTQYF,-,TRBJ2-3,TRBV5-4,TRBD2
TGTGCCAGCAGCCTGACTAGCGGGAGGGACGAGCAGTACTTC,CASSLTSGRDEQYF,medium-sized,TRBJ2-7,TRBV5-4,TRBD2
TGTGCCAGCAGCTTATGGCAGGGGGTCGGGAATTCACCCCTCCACTTT,CASSLWQGVGNSPLHF,-,TRBJ1-6,TRBV7-2,TRBD1
TGTGCCAGCAGCTTGGCGCCGGCAGGGCTTGATGGCTACACCTTC,CASSLAPAGLDGYTF,-,TRBJ1-2,TRBV5-4,-
TGTGCCAGCCGACTCCGGGGAGCTTACGAGCAGTACTTC,CASRLRGAYEQYF,once,TRBJ2-7,TRBV19,-
TGTGCCAGCAGCTCCGTCAGGGGGAGGAGATACGAGCAGTACTTC,CASSSVRGRRYEQYF,-,TRBJ2-7,TRBV11-2,-
TGTGCCAGCCCCCCGGGGCCAAGGGGGGGATCTGGGGCCAACGTCCTGACTTTC,CASPPGPRGGSGANVLTF,-,TRBJ2-6,TRBV19,-
TGTGCCAGCAGCCAAGACTGGGGGGGAGCCAAAAACATTCAGTACTTC,CASSQDWGGAKNIQYF,-,TRBJ2-4,TRBV3-1/TRBV3-2,TRBD2
TGTGCCAGCAGACCGGACAGTAGCCTTGAGCAGTTCTTC,CASRPDSSLEQFF,-,TRBJ2-1,TRBV12-3/TRBV12-4,-
TGTGCCAGCAGCTTAGGAGGTAGTAGGTATGGCTACACCTTC,CASSLGGSRYGYTF,few,TRBJ1-2,TRBV7-2,-
TGTGCCAGCAGCTTAGATGGGAGGGGGGGTGACGAAGCTTTCTTT,CASSLDGRGGDEAFF,once,TRBJ1-1,TRBV11-2,-
TGTGCCAGCAGCCAAGAACCGGGACTAGCGTCCTACGAGCAGTACTTC,CASSQEPGLASYEQYF,-,TRBJ2-7,TRBV3-1/TRBV3-2,TRBD2
TGTGCCTGGAGTGAGGACAGCGTCACAGATACGCAGTATTTT,CAWSEDSVTDTQYF,few,TRBJ2-3,TRBV30,-
TGTGCCAGCAGCTTGGCCGGGACAGGCCTTAACTATGGCTACACCTTC,CASSLAGTGLNYGYTF,-,TRBJ1-2,TRBV5-5,TRBD1
TGTGCCAGCAGCCGACAGCTAAAAGCCCCCACAGATACGCAGTATTTT,CASSRQLKAPTDTQYF,-,TRBJ2-3,TRBV3-1/TRBV3-2,-
TGTGCCAGCAGCTCCTCATACGACACCTACGAGCAGTACTTC,CASSSSYDTYEQYF,few,TRBJ2-7,TRBV13,-
TGTGCCACCAGCAGATCCGGTGGAAACACCATATATTTT,CATSRSGGNTIYF,-,TRBJ1-3,TRBV15,-